Shown below are 4 T cell receptor beta chains from a single sample sequenced in a study of blood T cell repertoires in COVID-19. TCRdb's table, derived via immunoSEQ multiplex PCR, lists solely in-frame clones and lacks some. In the table there are roughly 150,000 clones, roughly 85% of which are singletons. Material: PBMCs or T cells enriched from blood (not recorded which). All receptors derive from a woman in her seventies in a cohort exposed to, infected with or recovered from COVID-19 (not recorded which).

The chain recombines TRBV18 with TRBJ2-2; unclear D gene. Between the trimmed V and J ends, which lost 0 bases and 0 bases, there was a span of 8 bases. The CDR3 is made up of 16 amino acids. Germline CDR1 is KGHSH and CDR2 is LQKENI. This CDR3 is CASSPPYAANTGELFF. The CDR3 DNA follows: TGTGCCAGCTCACCACCGTACGCGGCGAACACCGGGGAGCTGTTTTTT.

The V gene is TRBV24-1, the J gene TRBJ2-1, with 8 positions matching TRBD1. With 3 bases clipped from V and 9 bases from J, the junction kept 12 bases outside the gene matches. The germline V gene encodes CDR1 KGHDR and CDR2 SFDVKD. The CDR3 is made up of 16 amino acids. The CDR3 loop reads CATSDPQRTGKGEQFF. CDR3 bases: TGTGCCACCAGTGATCCACAAAGGACAGGGAAGGGTGAGCAGTTCTTC.

The table lists this clone with a few counts. Here the CDR3 DNA reads TGTGCCAGCAGCGTAGACGGGGGGTTGAACACTGAAGCTTTCTTT. Amino acid sequence: CASSVDGGLNTEAFF. This chain uses TRBV9 with TRBJ1-1, with TRBD1 as a possible D gene (5 bases). The V gene's germline CDR1 is SGDLS and CDR2 YYNGEE. This CDR3 is built from 15 residues. Trimming stripped 0 bases from V and 0 bases from J, with 9 bases between.

In its sample, this clone was seen many times. The chain joins TRBV27 to TRBJ1-5; 7 bases agree with TRBD1. This CDR3 is built from 17 residues. From germline, CDR1 is MNHEY and CDR2 SMNVEV (reference sequence). V lost 1 base and J lost 5; bases outside the gene matches: 11. The CDR3 DNA reads TGTGCCAGCAGTTTATTCGCCAGGGGGTTTGGCTATCAGCCCCAGCATTTT. Its protein product is CASSLFARGFGYQPQHF.